The rows below give T cell receptor beta chains drawn from one sample of a study of early T cells in non-severe SARS-CoV-2 infection. TCRdb reprocessed the 5' RACE reads with MiXCR, giving one entry per CDR3 protein. The sample carries 43,000 or so distinct CDR3 sequences, 3% to 4% recorded once. Input material: whole blood. The receptor source for this set is an adult who was a healthcare worker with PCR-confirmed SARS-CoV-2 infection or an uninfected control (not recorded which). Each CDR3 is given with its conserved first and last residue. A D gene is named only where the DNA matches it firmly. The listing skips clone size in some rows; elsewhere it reads once, few, many or a size class.

J gene: TRBJ2-3
CDR3 length: 16
V gene: TRBV10-3
clone size: many
D gene: TRBD2
CDR3 DNA: TGTGCCATCAGTGAGTCGGTGGGAGGGTCCCCAGATACGCAGTATTTT
CDR3 protein: CAISESVGGSPDTQYF

J gene: TRBJ2-7
CDR3 length: 16
V gene: TRBV11-2
clone size: few
D gene: TRBD2
CDR3 DNA: TGTGCCAGCAGCCCTCTAACTAGCGGCCCCTCCTACGAGCAGTACTTC
CDR3 protein: CASSPLTSGPSYEQYF

J gene: TRBJ2-1
CDR3 length: 15
V gene: TRBV7-9
clone size: many
D gene: TRBD1
CDR3 DNA: TGTGCCAGCAGCCTAGAGGTACAGGGGCAAGGTGAGCAGTTCTTC
CDR3 protein: CASSLEVQGQGEQFF

J gene: TRBJ2-7
CDR3 length: 16
V gene: TRBV7-2
clone size: many
D gene: TRBD1
CDR3 DNA: TGTGCCAGCAGCTTAGACACCGGGACAGGGGACTACGAGCAGTACTTC
CDR3 protein: CASSLDTGTGDYEQYF

J gene: TRBJ1-1
CDR3 length: 13
V gene: TRBV12-5
clone size: many
D gene: .
CDR3 DNA: TGTGCTAGTGGTAGGGACGGGAACACTGAAGCTTTCTTT
CDR3 protein: CASGRDGNTEAFF

J gene: TRBJ1-1
CDR3 length: 14
V gene: TRBV5-4
clone size: many
D gene: .
CDR3 DNA: TGTGCCAGCAGCTTGATGGGAATTGGGACTGAAGCTTTCTTT
CDR3 protein: CASSLMGIGTEAFF

J gene: TRBJ2-5
CDR3 length: 15
V gene: TRBV9
clone size: many
D gene: TRBD1
CDR3 DNA: TGTGCCAGCAGCCACAGGGGTGGGTACCAAGAGACCCAGTACTTC
CDR3 protein: CASSHRGGYQETQYF

J gene: TRBJ2-7
CDR3 length: 11
V gene: TRBV5-1
clone size: .
D gene: .
CDR3 DNA: TGCGCCAGCAGCTTAGAGTACGAGCAGTACTTC
CDR3 protein: CASSLEYEQYF

J gene: TRBJ2-1
CDR3 length: 15
V gene: TRBV7-6
clone size: few
D gene: TRBD2
CDR3 DNA: TGTGCCAGCAGTCCAGCGGGGGACGGAGGGTATGAGCAGTTCTTC
CDR3 protein: CASSPAGDGGYEQFF

J gene: TRBJ2-3
CDR3 length: 15
V gene: TRBV5-4
clone size: many
D gene: .
CDR3 DNA: TGTGCCAGCAGCTCCCGACAGGACATCACAGATACGCAGTATTTT
CDR3 protein: CASSSRQDITDTQYF

J gene: TRBJ2-7
CDR3 length: 13
V gene: TRBV19
clone size: many
D gene: TRBD1
CDR3 DNA: TGTGCCACGTCGAGGGGGCGCTCCTACGAGCAGTACTTC
CDR3 protein: CATSRGRSYEQYF

J gene: TRBJ2-7
CDR3 length: 16
V gene: TRBV9
clone size: many
D gene: TRBD2
CDR3 DNA: TGTGCCAGCAGCGCGGGGGGACTAGCGGACTCCTACGAGCAGTACTTC
CDR3 protein: CASSAGGLADSYEQYF

J gene: TRBJ2-3
CDR3 length: 12
V gene: TRBV12-3/TRBV12-4
clone size: many
D gene: .
CDR3 DNA: TGTGCCAGCAGTTTATATATGGATACGCAGTATTTT
CDR3 protein: CASSLYMDTQYF

J gene: TRBJ1-2
CDR3 length: 16
V gene: TRBV7-3
clone size: many
D gene: .
CDR3 DNA: TGTGCCAGCAGCTCAACCCCGGGAAATCAGGGCCATGGCTACACCTTC
CDR3 protein: CASSSTPGNQGHGYTF

J gene: TRBJ2-3
CDR3 length: 14
V gene: TRBV5-1
clone size: .
D gene: .
CDR3 DNA: TGCGCCAGCAACGTCGGGTCCGGGGGCGATACGCAGTATTTT
CDR3 protein: CASNVGSGGDTQYF

J gene: TRBJ2-1
CDR3 length: 15
V gene: TRBV14
clone size: .
D gene: .
CDR3 DNA: TGTGCCAGCAGCCAAGGGCAGTTATCCTTCAATGAGCAGTTCTTC
CDR3 protein: CASSQGQLSFNEQFF

J gene: TRBJ2-1
CDR3 length: 15
V gene: TRBV19
clone size: many
D gene: TRBD1
CDR3 DNA: TGTGCCAGTGGGACCGGACAGGGGGCGCTCAATGAGCAGTTCTTC
CDR3 protein: CASGTGQGALNEQFF

J gene: TRBJ2-1
CDR3 length: 15
V gene: TRBV28
clone size: many
D gene: .
CDR3 DNA: TGTGCCAGCAGCCGAGTTACAGTGCTTTACAATGAGCAGTTCTTC
CDR3 protein: CASSRVTVLYNEQFF

J gene: TRBJ1-5
CDR3 length: 14
V gene: TRBV6-1
clone size: many
D gene: .
CDR3 DNA: TGTGCCAGCAGTGAAGTCCAGTACAATCAGCCCCAGCATTTT
CDR3 protein: CASSEVQYNQPQHF

J gene: TRBJ1-1
CDR3 length: 17
V gene: TRBV12-5
clone size: many
D gene: TRBD1
CDR3 DNA: TGTGCTAGTGGTTCAACCGGGACAGACTACATGAACACTGAAGCTTTCTTT
CDR3 protein: CASGSTGTDYMNTEAFF

J gene: TRBJ1-1
CDR3 length: 13
V gene: TRBV10-3
clone size: many
D gene: .
CDR3 DNA: TGTGCCATCAAGAAGGACCCGAACACTGAAGCTTTCTTT
CDR3 protein: CAIKKDPNTEAFF

J gene: TRBJ2-1
CDR3 length: 14
V gene: TRBV5-4
clone size: .
D gene: TRBD1
CDR3 DNA: TGTGCCAGCAGAACGACAGGGCGTTACAATGAGCAGTTCTTC
CDR3 protein: CASRTTGRYNEQFF

J gene: TRBJ2-7
CDR3 length: 15
V gene: TRBV5-1
clone size: many
D gene: .
CDR3 DNA: TGCGCCAGCAGCTTAGTGACAGGTTACTCCTACGAGCAGTACTTC
CDR3 protein: CASSLVTGYSYEQYF

J gene: TRBJ2-1
CDR3 length: 17
V gene: TRBV24-1
clone size: many
D gene: TRBD1
CDR3 DNA: TGTGCCACCAGTGCCAAGGCCCTGACAGGGGTGGGGAATGAGCAGTTCTTC
CDR3 protein: CATSAKALTGVGNEQFF

J gene: TRBJ2-3
CDR3 length: 16
V gene: TRBV9
clone size: many
D gene: TRBD1
CDR3 DNA: TGTGCCAGCAGTGCCGGGACAGGGGGCTTGGCAGATACGCAGTATTTT
CDR3 protein: CASSAGTGGLADTQYF

J gene: TRBJ1-4
CDR3 length: 16
V gene: TRBV5-1
clone size: few
D gene: .
CDR3 DNA: TGCGCCAGCAGCTTGGCCTATGGGGGCGCGCGTGAAAAACTGTTTTTT
CDR3 protein: CASSLAYGGAREKLFF

J gene: TRBJ2-2
CDR3 length: 15
V gene: TRBV6-6
clone size: many
D gene: .
CDR3 DNA: TGTGCCAGCAGTTACTCGAATCTAGCCCCCGGGGAGCTGTTTTTT
CDR3 protein: CASSYSNLAPGELFF

J gene: TRBJ2-1
CDR3 length: 16
V gene: TRBV30
clone size: many
D gene: .
CDR3 DNA: TGTGCCTGGAGCCCAGGGGGGGTTTGGTCCTACAATGAGCAGTTCTTC
CDR3 protein: CAWSPGGVWSYNEQFF

J gene: TRBJ2-7
CDR3 length: 13
V gene: TRBV19
clone size: .
D gene: TRBD1
CDR3 DNA: TGTGCCAGTAGTGACAGGGGTGCCGCCGAGCAGTACTTC
CDR3 protein: CASSDRGAAEQYF

J gene: TRBJ2-7
CDR3 length: 15
V gene: TRBV3-1
clone size: .
D gene: .
CDR3 DNA: TGTGCCAGCAGCCAAGCGGGGAGGACTACCTACGAGCAGTACTTC
CDR3 protein: CASSQAGRTTYEQYF

J gene: TRBJ2-7
CDR3 length: 13
V gene: TRBV11-2
clone size: many
D gene: .
CDR3 DNA: TGTGCCAGCAGCTCAGCGGACCCGTGGGAGCAGTACTTC
CDR3 protein: CASSSADPWEQYF

J gene: TRBJ2-1
CDR3 length: 14
V gene: TRBV5-4
clone size: many
D gene: .
CDR3 DNA: TGTGCCAGCAGCTTGGACAACGCCTACAATGAGCAGTTCTTC
CDR3 protein: CASSLDNAYNEQFF

J gene: TRBJ1-3
CDR3 length: 15
V gene: TRBV7-9
clone size: many
D gene: .
CDR3 DNA: TGTGCCAGCAGCTTACCTAGGGGGTCTGGAAACACCATATATTTT
CDR3 protein: CASSLPRGSGNTIYF

J gene: TRBJ2-1
CDR3 length: 13
V gene: TRBV20-1
clone size: many
D gene: .
CDR3 DNA: TGCAGTGCTACTAGCAACGTAATCGATGAGCAGTTCTTC
CDR3 protein: CSATSNVIDEQFF

J gene: TRBJ2-3
CDR3 length: 16
V gene: TRBV5-1
clone size: .
D gene: TRBD2
CDR3 DNA: TGCGCCAGCAGCTTGGCCGATAGCGGGAGAACAGATACGCAGTATTTT
CDR3 protein: CASSLADSGRTDTQYF

J gene: TRBJ1-1
CDR3 length: 15
V gene: TRBV5-6
clone size: many
D gene: .
CDR3 DNA: TGTGCCAGCAGCCTCCGGGCCCAGGTGAACACTGAAGCTTTCTTT
CDR3 protein: CASSLRAQVNTEAFF

J gene: TRBJ2-1
CDR3 length: 15
V gene: TRBV12-3/TRBV12-4
clone size: many
D gene: TRBD2
CDR3 DNA: TGTGCCAGCAGTAACGGGACTAGCGGGGGAGGAGAGCAGTTCTTC
CDR3 protein: CASSNGTSGGGEQFF

J gene: TRBJ2-3
CDR3 length: 16
V gene: TRBV5-6
clone size: many
D gene: TRBD2
CDR3 DNA: TGTGCCAGCAGCGCTTGGCTACTAGCGGCAACAGATACGCAGTATTTT
CDR3 protein: CASSAWLLAATDTQYF

J gene: TRBJ2-7
CDR3 length: 14
V gene: TRBV4-2
clone size: .
D gene: .
CDR3 DNA: TGTGCCAGCAGCCAAGATGTGGCCACCTACGAGCAGTACTTC
CDR3 protein: CASSQDVATYEQYF

J gene: TRBJ2-4
CDR3 length: 17
V gene: TRBV11-2
clone size: .
D gene: .
CDR3 DNA: TGTGCCAGCAGCTTTACCAGACAGGCCCTAGCCAAAAACATTCAGTACTTC
CDR3 protein: CASSFTRQALAKNIQYF

J gene: TRBJ2-2
CDR3 length: 18
V gene: TRBV12-3/TRBV12-4
clone size: many
D gene: .
CDR3 DNA: TGTGCCAGCAGAGCGTCCCTAGGAGGGACGCCGAACACCGGGGAGCTGTTTTTT
CDR3 protein: CASRASLGGTPNTGELFF

J gene: TRBJ2-7
CDR3 length: 18
V gene: TRBV7-2
clone size: many
D gene: TRBD1
CDR3 DNA: TGTGCCAGCAGTTCACGTGGGCCCCTTACAGGGGGCCAAAACGAGCAGTACTTC
CDR3 protein: CASSSRGPLTGGQNEQYF